The sequence of this TCR beta chain was determined in a study of chemoradiotherapy in HPV16-positive cancers. Overall study: Candidate HPV-specific T-cell clones and common TCR motifs came from functional assays in two HPV16-positive patients.

As for this clone: The antigen remains unidentified.

Study-level results: Candidate HPV-specific clones and E7-related TCR motifs grew in tumor during treatment.

From germline, CDR1 is LNHDA and CDR2 SQIVND (reference sequence). The CDR3 has 13 amino acids. Repertoires were generated with immunoSEQ multiplex PCR, while TCRdb's copy carries only in-frame clones and drops some. The sample carries about 1,200 clones, about 90% recorded once. The receptor comes from a human donor with HPV-associated anogenital cancer. The chain joins TRBV19 to TRBJ2-5; D remains unclear. Judging by the DNA end, TRBJ2-7 fits better; the J call may be wrong. This specimen consisted of tumor tissue, obtained from a patient who underwent chemoradiotherapy. DNA for the CDR3: TGTGCCAGTAGTATGGCGGTTACCTACGAGCAGTACTTC. As protein: CASSMAVTYEQYF.